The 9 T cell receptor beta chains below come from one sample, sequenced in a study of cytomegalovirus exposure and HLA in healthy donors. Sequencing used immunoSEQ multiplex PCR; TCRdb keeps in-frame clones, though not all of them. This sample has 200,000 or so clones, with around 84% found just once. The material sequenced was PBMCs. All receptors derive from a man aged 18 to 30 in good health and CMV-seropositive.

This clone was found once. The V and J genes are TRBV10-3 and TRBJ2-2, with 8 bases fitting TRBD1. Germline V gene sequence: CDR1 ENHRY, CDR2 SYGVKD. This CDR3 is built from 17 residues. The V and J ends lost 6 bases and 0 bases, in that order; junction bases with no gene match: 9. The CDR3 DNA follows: TGTGCCATCAGCGGACAGGGAGCTCAAACGAACACCGGGGAGCTGTTTTTT. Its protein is CAISGQGAQTNTGELFF.

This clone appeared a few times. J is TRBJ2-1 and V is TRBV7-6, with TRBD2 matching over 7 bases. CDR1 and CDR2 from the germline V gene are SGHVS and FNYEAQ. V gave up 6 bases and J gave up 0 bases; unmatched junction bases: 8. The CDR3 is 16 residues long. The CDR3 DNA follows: TGTGCCAGCAGATCTAGCGGTGAAAGCTCCTACAATGAGCAGTTCTTC. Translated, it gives CASRSSGESSYNEQFF.

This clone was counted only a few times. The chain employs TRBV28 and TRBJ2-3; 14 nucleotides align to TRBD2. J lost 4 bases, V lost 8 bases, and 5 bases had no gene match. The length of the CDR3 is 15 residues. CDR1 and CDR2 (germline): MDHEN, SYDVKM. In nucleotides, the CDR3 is TGTGCCAGCTGGACTAGCGGGAGGAGGTCAGATACGCAGTATTTT. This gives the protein CASWTSGRRSDTQYF.

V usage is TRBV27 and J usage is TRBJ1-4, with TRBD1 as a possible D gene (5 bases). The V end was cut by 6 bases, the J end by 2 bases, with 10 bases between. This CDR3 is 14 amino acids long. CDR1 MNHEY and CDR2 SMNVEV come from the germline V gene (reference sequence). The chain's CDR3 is CASRGVGTNEKLFF. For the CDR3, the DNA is TGTGCCAGCAGAGGGGTAGGGACTAATGAAAAACTGTTTTTT. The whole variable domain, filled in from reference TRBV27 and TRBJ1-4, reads EAQVTQNPRYLITVTGKKLTVTCSQNMNHEYMSWYRQDPGLGLRQIYYSMNVEVTDKGDVPEGYKVSRKEKRNFPLILESPSPNQTSLYFCASRGVGTNEKLFFGSGTQLSVL.

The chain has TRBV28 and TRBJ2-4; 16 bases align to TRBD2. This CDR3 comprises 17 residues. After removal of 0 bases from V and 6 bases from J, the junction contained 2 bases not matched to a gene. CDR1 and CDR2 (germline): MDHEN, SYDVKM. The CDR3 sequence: CASSLWGLAGGGNIQYF. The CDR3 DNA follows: TGTGCCAGCAGTTTATGGGGACTAGCGGGAGGGGGAAACATTCAGTACTTC.

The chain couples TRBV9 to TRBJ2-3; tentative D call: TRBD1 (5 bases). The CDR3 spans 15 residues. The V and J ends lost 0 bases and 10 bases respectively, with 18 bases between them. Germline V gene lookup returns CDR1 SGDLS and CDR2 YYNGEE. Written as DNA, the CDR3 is TGTGCCAGCAGCGTAGGACTCCCGAAGGGGCTTCCGCAGTATTTT. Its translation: CASSVGLPKGLPQYF.

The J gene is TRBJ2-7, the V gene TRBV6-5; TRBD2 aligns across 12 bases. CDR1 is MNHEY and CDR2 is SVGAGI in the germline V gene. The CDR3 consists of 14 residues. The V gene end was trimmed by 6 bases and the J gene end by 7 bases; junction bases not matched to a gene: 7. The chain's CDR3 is CASRRTSGTVEQYF. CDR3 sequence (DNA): TGTGCCAGCAGAAGGACTAGCGGGACGGTGGAGCAGTACTTC.

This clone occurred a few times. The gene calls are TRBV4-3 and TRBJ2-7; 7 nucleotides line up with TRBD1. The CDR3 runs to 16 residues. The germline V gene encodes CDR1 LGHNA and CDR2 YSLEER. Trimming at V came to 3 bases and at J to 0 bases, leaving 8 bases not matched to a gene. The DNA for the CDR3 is TGCGCCAGCAGCCAGTTCCGGGACAGTTACTCCTACGAGCAGTACTTC. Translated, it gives CASSQFRDSYSYEQYF.

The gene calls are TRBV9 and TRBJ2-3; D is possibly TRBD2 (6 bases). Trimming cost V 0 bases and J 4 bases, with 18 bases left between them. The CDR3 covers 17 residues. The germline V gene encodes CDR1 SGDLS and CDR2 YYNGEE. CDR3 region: CASSVGGRSSAADTQYF. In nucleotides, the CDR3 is TGTGCCAGCAGCGTAGGGGGTCGTTCTAGCGCGGCAGATACGCAGTATTTT.